The source of this T cell receptor beta chain is a study of metastatic and nonmetastatic thyroid tumors. TCRdb reprocessed the PCR reads via MiXCR. In the table there are 35,000 to 50,000 clones, less than 5% of which are singletons. Germline assignment: CDR1 DFQATT and CDR2 SNEGSKA (reference sequence). This CDR3 is built from 17 residues. The J segment lost 4 bases and the V segment lost 0 bases, leaving 10 bases of the junction unmatched. This clone occurred many times. Thyroid surgery had not been preceded by any treatment in any patient. The receptor's source is a female donor with papillary thyroid cancer or a benign thyroid nodule (not recorded which). Some clones in this sample may be carry-over from other donors' samples. Sequenced material: blood. The chain links TRBV20-1 to TRBJ1-5; 9 bases are a match to TRBD1. As DNA, the CDR3 is TGCAGTGCTAGAGATCCGCGGGACAGGGACTCAAATCAGCCCCAGCATTTT. Amino acids: CSARDPRDRDSNQPQHF.